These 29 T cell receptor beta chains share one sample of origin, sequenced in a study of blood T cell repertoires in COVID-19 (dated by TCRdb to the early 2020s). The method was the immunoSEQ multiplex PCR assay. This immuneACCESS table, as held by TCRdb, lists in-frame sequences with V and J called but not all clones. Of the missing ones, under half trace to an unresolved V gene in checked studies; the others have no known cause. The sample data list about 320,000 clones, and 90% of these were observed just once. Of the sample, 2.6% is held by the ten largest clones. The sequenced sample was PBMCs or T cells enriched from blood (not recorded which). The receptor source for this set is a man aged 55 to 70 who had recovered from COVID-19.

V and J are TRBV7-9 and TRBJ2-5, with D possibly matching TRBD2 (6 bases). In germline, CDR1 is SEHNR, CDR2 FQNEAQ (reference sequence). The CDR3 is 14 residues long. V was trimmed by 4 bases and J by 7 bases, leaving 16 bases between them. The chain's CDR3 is CASSSSERVGTQYF. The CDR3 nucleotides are TGTGCCAGCAGCTCCTCGGAGCGGGTGGGGACCCAGTACTTC. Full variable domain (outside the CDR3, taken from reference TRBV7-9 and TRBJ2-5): DTGVSQNPRHKITKRGQNVTFRCDPISEHNRLYWYRQTLGQGPEFLTYFQNEAQLEKSRLLSDRFSAERPKGSFSTLEIQRTEQGDSAMYLCASSSSERVGTQYFGPGTRLLVL.

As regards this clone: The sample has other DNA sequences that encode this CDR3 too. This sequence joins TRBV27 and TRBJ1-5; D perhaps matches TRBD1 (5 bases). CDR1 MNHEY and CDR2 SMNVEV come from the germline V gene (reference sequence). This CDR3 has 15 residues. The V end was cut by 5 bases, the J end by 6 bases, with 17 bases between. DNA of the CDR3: TGTGCCAGCAGTCCCAGCGGGCAGGGAGGTCAGCCCCAGCATTTT. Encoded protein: CASSPSGQGGQPQHF.

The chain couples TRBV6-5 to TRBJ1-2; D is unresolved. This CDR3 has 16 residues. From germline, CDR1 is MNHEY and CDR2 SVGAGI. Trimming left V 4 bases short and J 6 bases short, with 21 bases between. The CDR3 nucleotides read TGTGCCAGCAGTTGGTCGGAGGCTGGGAGAGGCGATGGCTACACCTTC. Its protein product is CASSWSEAGRGDGYTF.

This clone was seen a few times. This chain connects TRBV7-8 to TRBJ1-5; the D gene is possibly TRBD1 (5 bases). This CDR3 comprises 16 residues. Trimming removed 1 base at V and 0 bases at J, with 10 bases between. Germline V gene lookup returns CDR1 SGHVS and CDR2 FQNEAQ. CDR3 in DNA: TGTGCCAGCAGCTTAGAAGGGGCCTATAGCAATCAGCCCCAGCATTTT. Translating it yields CASSLEGAYSNQPQHF.

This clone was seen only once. CDR3 loop: CASSLGLRYEQYF. The CDR3 coding sequence is TGTGCCAGCAGCTTAGGACTTCGGTACGAGCAGTACTTC. The gene calls are TRBV11-2 and TRBJ2-7, with D unclear. Trimming took off 1 base at V and 4 bases at J, with 8 bases between the two ends. CDR1 and CDR2 from the germline V gene are SGHAT and FQNNGV. The CDR3 is 13 residues long.

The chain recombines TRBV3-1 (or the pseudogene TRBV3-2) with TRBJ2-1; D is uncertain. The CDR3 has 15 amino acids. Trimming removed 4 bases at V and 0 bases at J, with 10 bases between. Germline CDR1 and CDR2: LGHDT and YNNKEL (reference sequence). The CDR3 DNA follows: TGTGCCAGCAGCCGAGGTCAAAACTCCTACAATGAGCAGTTCTTC. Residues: CASSRGQNSYNEQFF.

CDR3 coding DNA: TGTGCCAGCAGCTTGGGACTAGCGGGAGGGCCGAGGTCAGATACGCAGTATTTT. It translates to CASSLGLAGGPRSDTQYF. The chain carries TRBV7-9 and TRBJ2-3; TRBD2 agrees at 16 bases. Germline trimming cut 3 bases from V and 4 bases from J; bases unmatched to any gene: 7. Per the germline V gene, CDR1 is SEHNR and CDR2 is FQNEAQ (reference sequence). The CDR3 loop spans 18 amino acids.

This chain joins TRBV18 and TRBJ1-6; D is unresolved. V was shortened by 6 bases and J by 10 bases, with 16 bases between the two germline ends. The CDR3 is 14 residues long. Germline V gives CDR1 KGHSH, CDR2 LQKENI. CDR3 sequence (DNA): TGTGCCAGCTCTCGCGCGAGGGTTGAATCACCCCTCCACTTT. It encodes CASSRARVESPLHF.

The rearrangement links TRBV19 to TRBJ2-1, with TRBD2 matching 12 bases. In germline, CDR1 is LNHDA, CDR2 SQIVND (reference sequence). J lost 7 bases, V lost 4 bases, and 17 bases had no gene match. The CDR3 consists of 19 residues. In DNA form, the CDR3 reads TGTGCCAGTAGTACCCGGCGACTAGCGGGAGTGTCTACGGTTAATGAGCAGTTCTTC. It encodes CASSTRRLAGVSTVNEQFF.

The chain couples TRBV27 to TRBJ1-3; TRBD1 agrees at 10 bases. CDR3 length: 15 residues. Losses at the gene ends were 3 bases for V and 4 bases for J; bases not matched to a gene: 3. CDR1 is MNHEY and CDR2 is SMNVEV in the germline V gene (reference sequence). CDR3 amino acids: CASSFGQGVGNTIYF. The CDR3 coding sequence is TGTGCCAGCAGTTTCGGACAGGGGGTCGGAAACACCATATATTTT.

CDR3 residues: CASSRSGLASTGELFF. DNA for the CDR3: TGTGCCAGCAGCCGGTCGGGACTAGCTAGCACCGGGGAGCTGTTTTTT. The V and J genes are TRBV11-2 and TRBJ2-2, with TRBD2 identical over 9 bases. V was pared by 5 bases and J by 4 bases, with 8 bases of the junction left unmatched. The V gene's germline CDR1 is SGHAT and CDR2 FQNNGV. The CDR3 extends over 16 amino acids. Full variable domain (outside the CDR3, taken from reference TRBV11-2 and TRBJ2-2): EAGVAQSPRYKIIEKRQSVAFWCNPISGHATLYWYQQILGQGPKLLIQFQNNGVVDDSQLPKDRFSAERLKGVDSTLKIQPAKLEDSAVYLCASSRSGLASTGELFFGEGSRLTVL.

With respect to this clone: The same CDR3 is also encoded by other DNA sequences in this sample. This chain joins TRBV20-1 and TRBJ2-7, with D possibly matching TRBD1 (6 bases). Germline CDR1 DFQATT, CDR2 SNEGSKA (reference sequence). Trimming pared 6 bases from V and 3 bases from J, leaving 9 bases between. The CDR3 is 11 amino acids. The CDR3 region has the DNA TGCAGTGCAACACAGGGCTACGAGCAGTACTTC. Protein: CSATQGYEQYF.

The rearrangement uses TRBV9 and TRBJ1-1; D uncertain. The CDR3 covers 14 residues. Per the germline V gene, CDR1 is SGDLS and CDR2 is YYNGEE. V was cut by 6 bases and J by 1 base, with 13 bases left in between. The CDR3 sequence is CASNRGSANTEAFF. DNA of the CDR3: TGTGCCAGCAACCGGGGATCGGCGAACACTGAAGCTTTCTTT.

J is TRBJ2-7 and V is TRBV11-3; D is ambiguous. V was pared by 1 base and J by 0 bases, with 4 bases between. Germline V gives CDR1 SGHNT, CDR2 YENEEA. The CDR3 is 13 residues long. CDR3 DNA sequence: TGTGCCAGCAGCTTAGCCTCCTCCTACGAGCAGTACTTC. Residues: CASSLASSYEQYF.

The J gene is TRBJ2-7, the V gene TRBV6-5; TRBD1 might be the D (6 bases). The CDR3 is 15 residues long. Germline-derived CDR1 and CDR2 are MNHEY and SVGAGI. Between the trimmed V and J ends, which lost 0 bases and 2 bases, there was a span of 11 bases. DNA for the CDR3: TGTGCCAGCAGTTACTCAGTTTCAGGGGCCTACGAGCAGTACTTC. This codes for CASSYSVSGAYEQYF.

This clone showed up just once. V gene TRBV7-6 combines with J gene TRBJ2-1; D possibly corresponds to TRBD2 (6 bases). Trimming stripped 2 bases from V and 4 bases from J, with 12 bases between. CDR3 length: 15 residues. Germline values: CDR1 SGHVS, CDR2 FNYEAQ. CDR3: CASSLRLAPYNEQFF. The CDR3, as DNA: TGTGCCAGCAGCTTACGGCTAGCGCCATACAATGAGCAGTTCTTC.

Here the CDR3 DNA reads TGTGCCAGCAGCCTCCGCGGGACTGGCTACAATGAGCAGTTCTTC. Protein product: CASSLRGTGYNEQFF. The chain links TRBV5-4 to TRBJ2-1, with TRBD2 as a possible D gene (6 bases). This CDR3 has 15 amino acids. CDR1 SGHNT and CDR2 YYREEE come from the germline V gene (reference sequence). V was cut by 4 bases and J by 3 bases, with 14 bases left in between.

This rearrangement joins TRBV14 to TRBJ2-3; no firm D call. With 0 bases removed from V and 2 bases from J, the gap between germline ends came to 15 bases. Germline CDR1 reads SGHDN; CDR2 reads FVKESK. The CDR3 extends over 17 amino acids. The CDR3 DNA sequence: TGTGCCAGCAGCCAAGAGGAGATAGCTGTATACACAGATACGCAGTATTTT. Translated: CASSQEEIAVYTDTQYF.

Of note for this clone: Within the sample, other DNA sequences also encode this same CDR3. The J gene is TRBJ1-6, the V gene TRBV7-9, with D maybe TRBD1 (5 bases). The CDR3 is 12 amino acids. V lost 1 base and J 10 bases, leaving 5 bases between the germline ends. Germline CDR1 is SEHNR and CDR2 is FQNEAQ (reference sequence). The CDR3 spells CASSLGGSPLHF. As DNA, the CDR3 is TGTGCCAGCAGCTTAGGGGGCTCACCCCTCCACTTT.

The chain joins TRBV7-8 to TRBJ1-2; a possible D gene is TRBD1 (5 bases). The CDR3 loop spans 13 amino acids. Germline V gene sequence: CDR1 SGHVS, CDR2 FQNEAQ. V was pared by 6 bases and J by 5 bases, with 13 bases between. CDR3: CASSPLTEYGYTF. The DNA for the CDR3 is TGTGCCAGCAGTCCCCTGACAGAATATGGCTACACCTTC.

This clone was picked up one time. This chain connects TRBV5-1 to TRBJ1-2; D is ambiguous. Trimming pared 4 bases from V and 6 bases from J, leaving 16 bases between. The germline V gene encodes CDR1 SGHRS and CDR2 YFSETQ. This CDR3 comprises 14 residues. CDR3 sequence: CASSLRVSQDGYTF. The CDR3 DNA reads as TGCGCCAGCAGCCTTCGGGTCTCACAAGATGGCTACACCTTC.

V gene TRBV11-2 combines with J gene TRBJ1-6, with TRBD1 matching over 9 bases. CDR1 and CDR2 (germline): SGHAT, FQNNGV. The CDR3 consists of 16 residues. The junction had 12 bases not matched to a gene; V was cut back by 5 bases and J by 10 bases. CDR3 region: CASSNLQGARGSPLHF. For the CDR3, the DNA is TGTGCCAGCAGCAATCTACAGGGGGCGCGGGGATCACCCCTCCACTTT.

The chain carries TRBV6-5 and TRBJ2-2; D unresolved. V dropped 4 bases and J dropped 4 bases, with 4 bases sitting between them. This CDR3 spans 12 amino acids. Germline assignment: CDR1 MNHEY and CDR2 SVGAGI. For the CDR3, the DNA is TGTGCCAGCAGTTCCTTCACCGGGGAGCTGTTTTTT. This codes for CASSSFTGELFF.

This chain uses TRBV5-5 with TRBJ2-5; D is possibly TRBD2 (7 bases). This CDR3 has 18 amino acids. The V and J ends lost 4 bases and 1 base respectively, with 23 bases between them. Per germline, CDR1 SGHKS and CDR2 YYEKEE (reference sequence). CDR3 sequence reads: CASSILARGASGQETQYF. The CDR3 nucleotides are TGTGCCAGCAGCATACTCGCTCGGGGGGCTAGCGGCCAAGAGACCCAGTACTTC. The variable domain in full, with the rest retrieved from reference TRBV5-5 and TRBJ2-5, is DAGVTQSPTHLIKTRGQQVTLRCSPISGHKSVSWYQQVLGQGPQFIFQYYEKEERGRGNFPDRFSARQFPNYSSELNVNALLLGDSALYLCASSILARGASGQETQYFGPGTRLLVL.

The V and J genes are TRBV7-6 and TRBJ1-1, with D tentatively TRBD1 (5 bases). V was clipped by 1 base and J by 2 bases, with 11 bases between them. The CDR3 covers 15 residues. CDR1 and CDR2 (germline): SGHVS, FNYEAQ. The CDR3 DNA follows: TGTGCCAGCAGCTTAGAGCGACAGTCCAACACTGAAGCTTTCTTT. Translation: CASSLERQSNTEAFF.

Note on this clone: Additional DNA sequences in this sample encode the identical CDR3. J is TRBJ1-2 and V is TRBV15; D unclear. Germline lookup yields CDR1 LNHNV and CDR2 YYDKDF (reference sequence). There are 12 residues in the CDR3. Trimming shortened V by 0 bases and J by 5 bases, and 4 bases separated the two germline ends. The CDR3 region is CATSRDRYGYTF. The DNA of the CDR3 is TGTGCCACCAGCAGAGACAGATATGGCTACACCTTC.

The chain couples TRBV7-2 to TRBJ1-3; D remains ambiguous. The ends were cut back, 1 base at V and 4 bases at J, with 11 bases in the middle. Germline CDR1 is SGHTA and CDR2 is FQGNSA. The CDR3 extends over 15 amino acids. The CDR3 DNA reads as TGTGCCAGCAGCTTAGAAGCTGCGGGGGGAAACACCATATATTTT. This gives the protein CASSLEAAGGNTIYF.

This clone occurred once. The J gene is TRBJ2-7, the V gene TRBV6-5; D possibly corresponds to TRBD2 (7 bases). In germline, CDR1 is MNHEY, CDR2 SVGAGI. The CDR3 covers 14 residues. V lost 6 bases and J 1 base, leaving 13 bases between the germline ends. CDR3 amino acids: CASRGGALSYEQYF. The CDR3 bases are TGTGCCAGCAGGGGGGGGGCACTATCCTACGAGCAGTACTTC.

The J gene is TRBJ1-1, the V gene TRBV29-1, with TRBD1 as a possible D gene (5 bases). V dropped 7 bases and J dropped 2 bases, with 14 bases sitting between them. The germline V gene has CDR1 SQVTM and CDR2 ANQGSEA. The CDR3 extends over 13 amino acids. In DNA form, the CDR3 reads TGCAGCGGACAGACATCCTTCAACACTGAAGCTTTCTTT. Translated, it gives CSGQTSFNTEAFF.